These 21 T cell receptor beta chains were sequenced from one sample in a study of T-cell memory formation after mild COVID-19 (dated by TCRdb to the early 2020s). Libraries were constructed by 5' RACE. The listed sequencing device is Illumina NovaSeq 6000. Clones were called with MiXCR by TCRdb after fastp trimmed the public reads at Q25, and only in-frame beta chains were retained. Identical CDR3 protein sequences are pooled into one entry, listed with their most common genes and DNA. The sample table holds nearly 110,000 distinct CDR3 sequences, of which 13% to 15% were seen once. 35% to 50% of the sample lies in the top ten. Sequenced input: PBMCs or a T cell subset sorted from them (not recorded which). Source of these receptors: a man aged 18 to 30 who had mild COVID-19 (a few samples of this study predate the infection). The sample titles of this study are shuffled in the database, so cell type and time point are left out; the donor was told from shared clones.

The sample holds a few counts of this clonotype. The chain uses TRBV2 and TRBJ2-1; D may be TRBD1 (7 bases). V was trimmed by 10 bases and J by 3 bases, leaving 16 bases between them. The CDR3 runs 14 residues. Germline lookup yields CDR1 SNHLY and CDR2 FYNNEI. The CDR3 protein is CANGGTVVYNEQFF. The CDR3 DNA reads TGTGCCAACGGAGGGACAGTCGTCTACAATGAGCAGTTCTTC.

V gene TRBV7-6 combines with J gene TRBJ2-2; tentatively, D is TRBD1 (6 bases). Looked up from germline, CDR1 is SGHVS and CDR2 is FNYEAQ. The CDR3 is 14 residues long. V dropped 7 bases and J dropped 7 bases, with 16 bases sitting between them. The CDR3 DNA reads TGTGCCAGCAACAAACAGGGCGGCCTCGGGGAGCTGTTTTTT. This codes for CASNKQGGLGELFF.

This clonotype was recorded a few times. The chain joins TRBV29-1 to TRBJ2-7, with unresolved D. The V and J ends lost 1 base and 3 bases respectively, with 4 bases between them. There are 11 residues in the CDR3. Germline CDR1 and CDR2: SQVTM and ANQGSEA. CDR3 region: CSVEGGYEQYF. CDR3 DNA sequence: TGCAGCGTTGAAGGGGGCTACGAGCAGTACTTC.

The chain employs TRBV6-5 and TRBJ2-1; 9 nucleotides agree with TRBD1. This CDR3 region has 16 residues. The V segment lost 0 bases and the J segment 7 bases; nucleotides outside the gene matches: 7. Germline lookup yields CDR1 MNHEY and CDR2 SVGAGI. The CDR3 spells CASSYSYRGLKNEQFF. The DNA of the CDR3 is TGTGCCAGCAGTTACTCGTACAGGGGGCTGAAGAATGAGCAGTTCTTC.

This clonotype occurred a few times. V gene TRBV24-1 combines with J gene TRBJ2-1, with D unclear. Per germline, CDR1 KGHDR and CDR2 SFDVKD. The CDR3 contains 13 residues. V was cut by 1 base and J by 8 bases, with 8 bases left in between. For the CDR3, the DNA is TGTGCCACCAGTGATTTCGCGGCGGATGAGCAGTTCTTC. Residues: CATSDFAADEQFF.

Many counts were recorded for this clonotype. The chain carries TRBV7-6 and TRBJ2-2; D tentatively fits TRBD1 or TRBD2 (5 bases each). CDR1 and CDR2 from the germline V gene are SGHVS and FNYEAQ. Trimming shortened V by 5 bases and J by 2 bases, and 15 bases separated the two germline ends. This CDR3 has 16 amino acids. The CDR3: CASSPEGPVNTGELFF. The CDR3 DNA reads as TGTGCCAGCAGCCCAGAGGGGCCAGTTAACACCGGGGAGCTGTTTTTT.

Here the CDR3 reads CASSQTGRRLYEQYV. The CDR3 DNA reads TGTGCCAGCAGTCAGACAGGGCGACGACTGTACGAGCAGTACGTC. The chain carries TRBV6-6 and TRBJ2-7; 7 bases match TRBD1. J was trimmed by 4 bases and V by 5 bases; bases with no gene match: 11. The CDR3 loop spans 15 amino acids. Germline V gives CDR1 MNHNY, CDR2 SVGAGI (reference sequence).

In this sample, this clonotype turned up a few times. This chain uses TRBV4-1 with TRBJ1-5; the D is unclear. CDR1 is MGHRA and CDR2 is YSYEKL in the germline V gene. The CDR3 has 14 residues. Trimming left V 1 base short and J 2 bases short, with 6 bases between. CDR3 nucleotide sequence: TGCGCCAGCAGCCAAGTACCTGGCAATCAGCCCCAGCATTTT. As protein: CASSQVPGNQPQHF.

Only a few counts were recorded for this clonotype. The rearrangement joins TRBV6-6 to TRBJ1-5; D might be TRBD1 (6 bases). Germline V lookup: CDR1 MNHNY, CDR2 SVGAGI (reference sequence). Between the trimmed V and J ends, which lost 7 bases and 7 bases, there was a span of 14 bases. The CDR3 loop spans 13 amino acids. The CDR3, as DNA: TGTGCCAGCACCCACAGGGTGGAGCAGCCCCAGCATTTT. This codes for CASTHRVEQPQHF.

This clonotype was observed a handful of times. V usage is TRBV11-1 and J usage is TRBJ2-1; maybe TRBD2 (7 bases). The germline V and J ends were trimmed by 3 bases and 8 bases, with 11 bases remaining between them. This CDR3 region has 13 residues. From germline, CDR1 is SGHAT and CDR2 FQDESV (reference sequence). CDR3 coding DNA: TGTGCCAGCAGCTTGTGGGGGGGGCATGAGCAGTTCTTC. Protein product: CASSLWGGHEQFF.

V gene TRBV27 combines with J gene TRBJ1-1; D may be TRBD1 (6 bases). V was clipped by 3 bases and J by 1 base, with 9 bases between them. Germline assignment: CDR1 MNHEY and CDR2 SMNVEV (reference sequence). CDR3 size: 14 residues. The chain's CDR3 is CASSFSTGNTEAFF. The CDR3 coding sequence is TGTGCCAGCAGTTTCTCGACAGGGAACACTGAAGCTTTCTTT.

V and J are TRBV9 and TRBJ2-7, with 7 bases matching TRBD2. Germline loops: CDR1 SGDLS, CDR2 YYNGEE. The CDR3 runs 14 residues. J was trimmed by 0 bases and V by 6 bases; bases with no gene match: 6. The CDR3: CASTAGTNSYEQYF. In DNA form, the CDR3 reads TGTGCCAGCACCGCCGGGACTAACTCCTACGAGCAGTACTTC.

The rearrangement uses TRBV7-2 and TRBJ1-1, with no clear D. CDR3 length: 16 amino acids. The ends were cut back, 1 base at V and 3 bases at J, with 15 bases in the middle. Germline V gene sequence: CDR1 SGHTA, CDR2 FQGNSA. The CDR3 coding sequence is TGTGCCAGCAGCTTAGATTCTCGTCTCGTCGACACTGAAGCTTTCTTT. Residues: CASSLDSRLVDTEAFF.

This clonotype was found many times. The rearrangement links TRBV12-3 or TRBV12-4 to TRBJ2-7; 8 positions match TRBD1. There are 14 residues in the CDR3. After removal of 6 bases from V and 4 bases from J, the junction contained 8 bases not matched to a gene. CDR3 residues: CASSTGTGFYEQYF. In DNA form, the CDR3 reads TGTGCCAGCAGCACCGGGACAGGTTTTTACGAGCAGTACTTC.

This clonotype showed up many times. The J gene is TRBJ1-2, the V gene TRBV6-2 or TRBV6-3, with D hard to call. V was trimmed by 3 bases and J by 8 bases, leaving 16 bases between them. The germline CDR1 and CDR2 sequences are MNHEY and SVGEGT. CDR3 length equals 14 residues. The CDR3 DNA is TGTGCCAGCAGTTATTCCTCGGAGATCGGCGGCTACACCTTC. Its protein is CASSYSSEIGGYTF.

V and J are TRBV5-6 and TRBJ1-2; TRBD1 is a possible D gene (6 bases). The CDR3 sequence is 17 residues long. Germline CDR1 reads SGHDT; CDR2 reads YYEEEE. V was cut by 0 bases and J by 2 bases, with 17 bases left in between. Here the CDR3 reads CASSLVGQLRLNYGYTF. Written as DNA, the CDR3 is TGTGCCAGCAGCTTGGTTGGACAGCTACGACTAAACTATGGCTACACCTTC.

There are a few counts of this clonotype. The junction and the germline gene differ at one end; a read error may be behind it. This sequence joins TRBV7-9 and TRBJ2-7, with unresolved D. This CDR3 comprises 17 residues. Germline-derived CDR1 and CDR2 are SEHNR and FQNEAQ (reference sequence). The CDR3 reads CASSTTQAAAGSDEQYF. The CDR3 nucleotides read TGTGCCAGCAGCACCACCCAGGCGGCCGCCGGCTCCGACGAGCAGTACTTC.

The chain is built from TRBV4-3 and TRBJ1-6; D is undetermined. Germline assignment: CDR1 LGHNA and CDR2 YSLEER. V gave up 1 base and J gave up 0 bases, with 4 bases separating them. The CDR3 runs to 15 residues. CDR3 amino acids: CASSQGVSYNSPLHF. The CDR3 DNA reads TGCGCCAGCAGCCAAGGGGTCTCCTATAATTCACCCCTCCACTTT.

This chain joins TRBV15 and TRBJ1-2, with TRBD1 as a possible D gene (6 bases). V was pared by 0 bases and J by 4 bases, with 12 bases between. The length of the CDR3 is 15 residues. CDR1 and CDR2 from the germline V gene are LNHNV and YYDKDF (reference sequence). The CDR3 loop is CATSREQGATYGYTF. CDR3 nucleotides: TGTGCCACCAGCAGAGAACAGGGCGCCACCTATGGCTACACCTTC. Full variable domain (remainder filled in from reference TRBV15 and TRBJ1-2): DAMVIQNPRYQVTQFGKPVTLSCSQTLNHNVMYWYQQKSSQAPKLLFHYYDKDFNNEADTPDNFQSRRPNTSFCFLDIRSPGLGDTAMYLCATSREQGATYGYTFGSGTRLTVV.

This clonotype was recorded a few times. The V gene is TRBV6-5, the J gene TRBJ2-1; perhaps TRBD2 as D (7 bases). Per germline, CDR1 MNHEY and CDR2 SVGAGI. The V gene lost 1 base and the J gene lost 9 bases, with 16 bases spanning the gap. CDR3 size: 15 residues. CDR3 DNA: TGTGCCAGCAGTTACTTCGTGGGGGGGCCAATTGAGCAGTTCTTC. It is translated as CASSYFVGGPIEQFF.

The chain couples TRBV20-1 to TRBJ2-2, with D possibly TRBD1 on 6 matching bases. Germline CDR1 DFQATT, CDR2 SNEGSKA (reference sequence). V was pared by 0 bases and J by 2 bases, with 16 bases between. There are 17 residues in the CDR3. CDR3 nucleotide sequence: TGCAGTGCTAGAGATCAGACGCGGACAGCTAACACCGGGGAGCTGTTTTTT. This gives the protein CSARDQTRTANTGELFF.